The 12 T cell receptor beta chains listed next were all sequenced from one sample in a study of pediatric ulcerative colitis. Sequencing used immunoSEQ multiplex PCR; TCRdb keeps in-frame clones, though not all of them. The sample gives about 17,000 clones, approximately 69% of which show up once; around 3.6% is in the top ten. The rectum was sampled with one to two pinch biopsies at colonoscopy. Sequencing was done on a sample of gut tissue. The receptor set was obtained from a girl aged 5-17 years with moderate ulcerative colitis.

This clone was found a few times. The rearrangement joins TRBV29-1 to TRBJ2-3; TRBD2 matches 12 bases. The CDR3 sequence is 16 residues long. Germline CDR1 reads SQVTM; CDR2 reads ANQGSEA. V shed 0 bases, J shed 4 bases, and the junction held 5 bases outside the gene matches. The CDR3 here is CSVEDRLAGVSDTQYF. Written as DNA, the CDR3 is TGCAGCGTTGAAGACCGACTAGCGGGAGTGTCAGATACGCAGTATTTT.

This rearrangement joins TRBV27 to TRBJ2-7; D not certain. This CDR3 region has 13 residues. V was shortened by 2 bases and J by 0 bases, with 5 bases between the two germline ends. Germline-derived CDR1 and CDR2 are MNHEY and SMNVEV (reference sequence). The CDR3 DNA sequence: TGTGCCAGCAGTTTAACCCGCTCCTACGAGCAGTACTTC. It yields the protein CASSLTRSYEQYF.

J is TRBJ2-2 and V is TRBV9; 9 bases match TRBD2. V shed 0 bases, J shed 4 bases, and the junction held 4 bases outside the gene matches. CDR1 and CDR2 from the germline V gene are SGDLS and YYNGEE. The CDR3 contains 16 residues. The CDR3 here is CASSVGSSGSTGELFF. The CDR3 bases are TGTGCCAGCAGCGTAGGCAGTAGCGGGAGCACCGGGGAGCTGTTTTTT.

The V gene is TRBV19, the J gene TRBJ2-2, with no clear D. Trimming removed 4 bases at V and 4 bases at J, with 7 bases between. This CDR3 contains 13 residues. CDR1 is LNHDA, CDR2 SQIVND, per germline (reference sequence). In DNA, the CDR3 is TGTGCCAGTAGTACCCCCGGCACCGGGGAGCTGTTTTTT. It codes for CASSTPGTGELFF.

This clone has only one observation. The chain uses TRBV9 and TRBJ2-2; 7 bases map to TRBD1. The V gene's germline CDR1 is SGDLS and CDR2 YYNGEE. V was pared by 2 bases and J by 4 bases, with 5 bases of the junction left unmatched. The CDR3 covers 15 residues. This CDR3 is CASSVGTVITGELFF. In nucleotides, the CDR3 is TGTGCCAGCAGCGTCGGGACAGTAATCACCGGGGAGCTGTTTTTT.

This sequence joins TRBV6-5 and TRBJ2-3; TRBD1 might be the D (6 bases). This CDR3 has 15 amino acids. The ends were cut back, 5 bases at V and 2 bases at J, with 14 bases in the middle. Germline CDR1 MNHEY, CDR2 SVGAGI. The DNA of the CDR3 is TGTGCCAGCAGTCCCGCAACAGGGATCACAGATACGCAGTATTTT. Translating it yields CASSPATGITDTQYF.

J is TRBJ1-1 and V is TRBV18; D is uncertain. There are 14 residues in the CDR3. Trimming removed 3 bases from V and 1 base from J, with 9 bases in between. Germline CDR1 reads KGHSH; CDR2 reads LQKENI. This CDR3 is CASSPVTGNTEAFF. The CDR3 DNA reads TGTGCCAGCTCACCCGTAACTGGGAACACTGAAGCTTTCTTT.

The rearrangement joins TRBV5-1 to TRBJ2-3, with D perhaps being TRBD1 or TRBD2 (5 bases each). Germline CDR1 is SGHRS and CDR2 is YFSETQ. Trimming took 4 bases from V and 4 from J, leaving 16 bases between them. The CDR3 has 15 residues. CDR3 in DNA: TGCGCCAGCAGCCCTGGGACCATTGGCGCAGATACGCAGTATTTT. Its translation is CASSPGTIGADTQYF.

This clone is a singleton in its sample. The chain uses TRBV5-4 and TRBJ2-7; 9 positions agree with TRBD1. The CDR3 contains 15 residues. Germline loops: CDR1 SGHNT, CDR2 YYREEE (reference sequence). V dropped 4 bases and J dropped 0; count of bases not matched to a gene: 5. The CDR3 coding sequence is TGTGCCAGCAGCGCACCGGGACAGGGCTCCTACGAGCAGTACTTC. This gives the protein CASSAPGQGSYEQYF.

The rearrangement links TRBV21-1 to TRBJ2-7; the table assigns TRBD2, which was not confirmed against the DNA. TRBV21-1 is given as a pseudogene. This CDR3 has 15 residues. CDR3 coding DNA: TGTGCCAGCAAGTACGACTTGTTCGAGCGTGGCGAGCAGTACTTC. It is translated as CASKYDLFERGEQYF.

DNA for the CDR3: TGTGCCAGCAGCTTGTCGGACTGGGAAGCTTTCTTT. It codes for CASSLSDWEAFF. The V and J genes are TRBV5-6 and TRBJ1-1; unclear D gene. Trimming took off 1 base at V and 8 bases at J, with 9 bases between the two ends. The CDR3 spans 12 residues. The germline gives CDR1 SGHDT, CDR2 YYEEEE.

The chain employs TRBV2 and TRBJ2-1; 8 positions agree with TRBD1. Germline V gene data show CDR1 as SNHLY and CDR2 as FYNNEI. V lost 5 bases and J lost 4; bases outside the gene matches: 4. CDR3 length: 14 residues. This chain's CDR3 is CASSSGQAYNEQFF. The CDR3 region has the DNA TGTGCCAGCAGTTCGGGACAGGCTTACAATGAGCAGTTCTTC.